The clone carrying this T cell receptor (beta chain) was counted only a few times. Its cognate antigen is unknown. Sorting from PBMCs produced CD4+ and CD8+ T cells. The source of the sample is a study of CD8+ T cells in alopecia areata. Turning to the study itself: At a dose of 5 to 10 mg twice daily, oral tofacitinib was given to treated patients. Study-wide points: Between patients, shared TCR sequences were less clear than in mice. This was possibly due in part to HLA diversity in the patient population.

Once RNA had been extracted, it was reverse transcribed into cDNA to act as the sequencing template. The data were produced by immunoSEQ multiplex PCR, yet TCRdb's version contains in-frame clones alone and is incomplete. The table shows 110,000 to 150,000 clones, with approximately 50% occurring only once. This specimen consisted of CD4+ T cells sorted from blood, obtained at week 0. The receptor was isolated from a human donor with alopecia areata.

The CDR3 region is CASSQGRPDVETQYF. In DNA form, the CDR3 reads TGTGCCAGCAGCCAGGGACGCCCGGATGTGGAGACCCAGTACTTC. V gene TRBV7-9 combines with J gene TRBJ2-5; either TRBD1 or TRBD2 may supply D (5 bases each). Germline V gene lookup returns CDR1 SEHNR and CDR2 FQNEAQ (reference sequence). Trimming left V 5 bases short and J 5 bases short, with 18 bases between. CDR3 size: 15 residues.